This T cell receptor beta chain is drawn from a study of T-cell memory formation after mild COVID-19. The study's findings and limits: The finding that pre-infection memory included some responding clones suggested that cross-reactive memory joined.

Germline assignment: CDR1 SGHRS and CDR2 YFSETQ. The V and J ends lost 3 bases and 5 bases, in that order; junction bases with no gene match: 6. The CDR3 has 14 residues. This clonotype was seen ten or more times. Its antigen is undetermined. TCRdb re-derived calls from the 5' RACE reads in MiXCR, one entry per CDR3 protein. Among roughly 52,000 distinct CDR3 sequences listed, more than 9% were seen once. This sequence joins TRBV5-1 and TRBJ2-5; 8 positions agree with TRBD2. The clonotype was recovered from a man aged 18 to 35 who had mild COVID-19 (a few samples of this study predate the infection). Cell type and time point are not known. The sample comprised PBMCs or a T cell subset sorted from them (not recorded which). The CDR3 here is CASSSSGGRETQYF. CDR3 coding DNA: TGCGCCAGCAGCTCATCGGGGGGGCGTGAGACCCAGTACTTC.